This TCR beta chain was documented in a study of blood T cell repertoires in COVID-19. On the study more broadly: Sources were T cells, B-cell-depleted T cells, or PBMCs; the material itself was cDNA or gDNA.

Sequencing was performed with immunoSEQ multiplex PCR; in TCRdb, only in-frame clones are kept and a portion is missing. Found here are 150,000 to 200,000 clones, roughly 87% of them singletons; the top ten hold about 22%. Trimming took 3 bases from V and 8 from J, leaving 8 bases between them. This CDR3 region has 12 residues. The germline CDR1 and CDR2 sequences are SGHRS and YFSETQ. Sequenced: peripheral blood. This clonotype was obtained from a man aged 55-75 years with active or convalescent COVID-19. The chain joins TRBV5-1 to TRBJ1-4, with a weak D call TRBD1 (6 bases). CDR3 DNA sequence: TGCGCCAGCAGCTCCGACAGGGAAAAACTGTTTTTT. Translating it yields CASSSDREKLFF. The complete variable domain, with remaining parts taken from reference TRBV5-1 and TRBJ1-4, reads KAGVTQTPRYLIKTRGQQVTLSCSPISGHRSVSWYQQTPGQGLQFLFEYFSETQRNKGNFPGRFSGRQFSNSRSEMNVSTLELGDSALYLCASSSDREKLFFGSGTQLSVL.